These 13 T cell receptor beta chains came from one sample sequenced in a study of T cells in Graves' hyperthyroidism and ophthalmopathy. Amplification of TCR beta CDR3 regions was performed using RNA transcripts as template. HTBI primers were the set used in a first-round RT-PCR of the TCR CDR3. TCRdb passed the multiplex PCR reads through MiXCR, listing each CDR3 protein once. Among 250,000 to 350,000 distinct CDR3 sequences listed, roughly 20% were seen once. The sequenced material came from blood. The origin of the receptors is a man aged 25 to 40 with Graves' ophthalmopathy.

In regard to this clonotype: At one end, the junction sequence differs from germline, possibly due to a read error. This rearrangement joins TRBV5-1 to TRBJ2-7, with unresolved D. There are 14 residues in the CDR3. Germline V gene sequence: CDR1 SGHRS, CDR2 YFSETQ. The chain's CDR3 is CASSLAGNSYGQYF. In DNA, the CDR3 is TGCGCCAGCAGCTTGGCCGGCAATTCCTACGGGCAGTACTTC.

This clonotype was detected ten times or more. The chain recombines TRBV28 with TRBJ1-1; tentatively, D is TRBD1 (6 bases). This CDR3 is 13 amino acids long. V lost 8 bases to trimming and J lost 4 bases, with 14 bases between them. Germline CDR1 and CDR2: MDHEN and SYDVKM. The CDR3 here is CASGGQLGTEAFF. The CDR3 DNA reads TGTGCCAGCGGTGGACAGCTGGGCACTGAAGCTTTCTTT.

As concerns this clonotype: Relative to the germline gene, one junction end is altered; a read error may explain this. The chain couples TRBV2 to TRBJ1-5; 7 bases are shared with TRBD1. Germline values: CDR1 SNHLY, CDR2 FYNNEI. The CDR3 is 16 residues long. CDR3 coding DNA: TGTGCCAGCAGCGAAGGGTACAGGGGAAGCAATCAGCCCCAGCATTTT. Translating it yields CASSEGYRGSNQPQHF.

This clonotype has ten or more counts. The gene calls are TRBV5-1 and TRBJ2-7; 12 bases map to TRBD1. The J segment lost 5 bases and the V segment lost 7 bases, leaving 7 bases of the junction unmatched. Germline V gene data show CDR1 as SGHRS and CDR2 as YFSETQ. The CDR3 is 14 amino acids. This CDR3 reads CASSLGDRGHEQYF. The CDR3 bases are TGCGCCAGCTCCCTGGGGGACAGGGGGCACGAGCAGTACTTC.

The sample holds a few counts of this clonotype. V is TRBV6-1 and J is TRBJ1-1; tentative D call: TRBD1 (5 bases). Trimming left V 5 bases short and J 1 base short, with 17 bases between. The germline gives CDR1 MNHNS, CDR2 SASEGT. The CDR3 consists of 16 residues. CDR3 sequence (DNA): TGTGCCAGCAGTTTAAGCTGGGGGGGGAGGAACACTGAAGCTTTCTTT. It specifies CASSLSWGGRNTEAFF.

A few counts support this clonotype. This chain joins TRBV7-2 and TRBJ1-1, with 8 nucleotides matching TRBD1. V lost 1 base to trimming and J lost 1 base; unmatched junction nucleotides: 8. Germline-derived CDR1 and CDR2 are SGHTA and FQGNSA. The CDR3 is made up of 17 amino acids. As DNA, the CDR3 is TGTGCCAGCAGCTTAGGCCCGACAGGGGCCGGGAACACTGAAGCTTTCTTT. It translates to CASSLGPTGAGNTEAFF. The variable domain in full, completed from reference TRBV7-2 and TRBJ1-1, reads GAGVSQSPSNKVTEKGKDVELRCDPISGHTALYWYRQSLGQGLEFLIYFQGNSAPDKSGLPSDRFSAERTGGSVSTLTIQRTQQEDSAVYLCASSLGPTGAGNTEAFFGQGTRLTVV.

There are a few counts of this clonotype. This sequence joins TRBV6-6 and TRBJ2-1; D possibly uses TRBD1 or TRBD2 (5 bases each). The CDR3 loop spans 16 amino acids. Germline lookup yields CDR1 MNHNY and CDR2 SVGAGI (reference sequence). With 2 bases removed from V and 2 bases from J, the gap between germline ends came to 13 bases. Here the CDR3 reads CASSYRGDPAYNEQFF. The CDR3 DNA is TGTGCCAGCAGTTACCGAGGGGATCCGGCCTACAATGAGCAGTTCTTC.

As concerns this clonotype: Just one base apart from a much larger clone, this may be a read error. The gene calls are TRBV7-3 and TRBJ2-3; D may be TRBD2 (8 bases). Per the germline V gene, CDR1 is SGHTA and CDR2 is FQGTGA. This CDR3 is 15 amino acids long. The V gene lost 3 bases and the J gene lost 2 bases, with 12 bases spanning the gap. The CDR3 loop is CASSFSGTATDTQYF. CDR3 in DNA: TGTGCCAGCAGCTTTAGCGGGACAGCCACAGATACGCAGTATTTT.

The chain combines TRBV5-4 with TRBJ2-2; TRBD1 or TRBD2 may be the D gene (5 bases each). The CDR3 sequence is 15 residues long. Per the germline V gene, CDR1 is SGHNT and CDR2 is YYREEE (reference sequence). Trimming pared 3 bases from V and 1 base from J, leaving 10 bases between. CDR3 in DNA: TGTGCCAGCAGCTCTGGGACGGTGAACACCGGGGAGCTGTTTTTT. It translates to CASSSGTVNTGELFF.

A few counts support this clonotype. The CDR3 DNA sequence: TGCAGCGTTTCTTGGACGCAGCGGGGGGAGCAGTTCTTC. Translating gives CSVSWTQRGEQFF. The chain joins TRBV29-1 to TRBJ2-1; 8 bases line up with TRBD2. CDR3 size: 13 residues. Losses at the gene ends were 5 bases for V and 10 bases for J; bases not matched to a gene: 10. Germline V gene data show CDR1 as SQVTM and CDR2 as ANQGSEA.

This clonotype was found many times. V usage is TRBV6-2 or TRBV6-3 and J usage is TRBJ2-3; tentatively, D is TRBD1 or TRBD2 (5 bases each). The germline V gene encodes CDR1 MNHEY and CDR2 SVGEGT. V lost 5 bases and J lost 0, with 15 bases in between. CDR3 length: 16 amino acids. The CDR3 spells CASSDYRTPSTDTQYF. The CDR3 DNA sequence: TGTGCCAGCAGTGACTACAGGACTCCTAGCACAGATACGCAGTATTTT.

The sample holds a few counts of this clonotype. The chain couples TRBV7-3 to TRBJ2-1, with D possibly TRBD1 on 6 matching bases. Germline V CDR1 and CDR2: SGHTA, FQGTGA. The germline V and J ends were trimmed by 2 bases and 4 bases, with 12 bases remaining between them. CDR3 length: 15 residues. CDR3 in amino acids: CASSLSGAPYNEQFF. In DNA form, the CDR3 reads TGTGCCAGCAGCTTATCAGGGGCTCCTTACAATGAGCAGTTCTTC.

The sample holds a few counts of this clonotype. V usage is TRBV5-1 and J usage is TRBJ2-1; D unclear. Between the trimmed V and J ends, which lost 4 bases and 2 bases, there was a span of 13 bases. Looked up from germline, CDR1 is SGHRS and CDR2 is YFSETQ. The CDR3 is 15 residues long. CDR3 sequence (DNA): TGCGCCAGCAGCCTACGGTCTTCAACCTACAATGAGCAGTTCTTC. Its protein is CASSLRSSTYNEQFF.